This T cell receptor (beta chain) was sequenced for a study of blood T cells in healthy people across ages. The study's findings and limits: TCR beta diversity per million T cells fell roughly linearly with age. Researchers said unsorted PBMCs prevented a conclusive naive versus antigen-experienced comparison.

V shed 3 bases and J shed 12 bases, with 24 bases lying between them. This CDR3 is 15 amino acids long. Germline CDR1 reads GTSNPN; CDR2 reads SVGIG (reference sequence). Healthy Caucasian individuals from Russia aged roughly 6 to 90 were enrolled as donors. Primed by a sample-barcoded 5' primer and a J-beta primer mix, a second PCR proceeded for roughly 7 to 12 cycles. A 12-random-nucleotide template-switch adaptor tagged each cDNA molecule. MiXCR, applied by TCRdb to the 5' RACE reads, yields one record per CDR3 protein. Counted here are around 670,000 distinct CDR3 sequences, about 28% occurring once; the ten biggest clones make up 15% to 18%. This clonotype occurred once. The target antigen is unknown.

The chain couples TRBV30 to TRBJ2-1, with D unclear. Source material: blood. This receptor was obtained from a woman over 75 in good health. DNA of the CDR3: TGTGCCTGGAGCGCAGGTCGTCTCTCCTGGAGTGGGCAGTTCTTC. As protein: CAWSAGRLSWSGQFF. Full variable domain (missing parts from reference TRBV30 and TRBJ2-1): SQTIHQWPATLVQPVGSPLSLECTVEGTSNPNLYWYRQAAGRGLQLLFYSVGIGQISSEVPQNLSASRPQDRQFILSSKKLLLSDSGFYLCAWSAGRLSWSGQFFGPGTRLTVL.